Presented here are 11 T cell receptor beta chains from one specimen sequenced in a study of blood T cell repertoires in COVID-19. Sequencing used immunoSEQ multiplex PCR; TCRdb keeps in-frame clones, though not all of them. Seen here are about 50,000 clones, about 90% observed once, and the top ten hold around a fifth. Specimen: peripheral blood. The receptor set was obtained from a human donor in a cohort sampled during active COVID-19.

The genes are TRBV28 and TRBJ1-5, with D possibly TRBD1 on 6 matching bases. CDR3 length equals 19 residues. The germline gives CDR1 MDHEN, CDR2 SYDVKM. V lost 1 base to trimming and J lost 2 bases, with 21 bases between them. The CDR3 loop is CASSLLQGRMYAGNQPQHF. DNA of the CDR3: TGTGCCAGCAGTTTATTGCAGGGGAGAATGTATGCGGGCAATCAGCCCCAGCATTTT.

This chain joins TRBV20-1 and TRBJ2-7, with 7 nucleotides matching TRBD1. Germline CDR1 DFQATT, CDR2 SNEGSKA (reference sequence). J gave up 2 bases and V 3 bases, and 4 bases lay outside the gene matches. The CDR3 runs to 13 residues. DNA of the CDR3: TGCAGTGCTAGTGGGGACAGAACCTACGAGCAGTACTTC. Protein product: CSASGDRTYEQYF.

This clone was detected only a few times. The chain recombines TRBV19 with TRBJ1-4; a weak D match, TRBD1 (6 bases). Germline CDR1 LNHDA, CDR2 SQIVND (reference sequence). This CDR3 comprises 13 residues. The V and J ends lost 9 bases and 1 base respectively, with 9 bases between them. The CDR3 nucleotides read TGTGCCAGCCGACAGGAAACTAATGAAAAACTGTTTTTT. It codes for CASRQETNEKLFF. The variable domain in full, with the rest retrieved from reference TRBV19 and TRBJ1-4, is DGGITQSPKYLFRKEGQNVTLSCEQNLNHDAMYWYRQDPGQGLRLIYYSQIVNDFQKGDIAEGYSVSREKKESFPLTVTSAQKNPTAFYLCASRQETNEKLFFGSGTQLSVL.

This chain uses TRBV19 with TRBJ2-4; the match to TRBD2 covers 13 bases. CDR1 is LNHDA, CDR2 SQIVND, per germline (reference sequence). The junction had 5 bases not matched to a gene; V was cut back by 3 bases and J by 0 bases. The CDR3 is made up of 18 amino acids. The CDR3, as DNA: TGTGCCAGTAGTATGAGTTGGACTAGCGGGGGAGCCAAAAACATTCAGTACTTC. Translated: CASSMSWTSGGAKNIQYF.

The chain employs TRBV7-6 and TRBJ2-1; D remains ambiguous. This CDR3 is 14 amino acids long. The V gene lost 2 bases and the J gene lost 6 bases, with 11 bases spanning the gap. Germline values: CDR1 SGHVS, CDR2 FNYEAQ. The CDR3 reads CASSLIDALNEQFF. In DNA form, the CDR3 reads TGTGCCAGCAGCTTAATAGATGCCCTCAATGAGCAGTTCTTC.

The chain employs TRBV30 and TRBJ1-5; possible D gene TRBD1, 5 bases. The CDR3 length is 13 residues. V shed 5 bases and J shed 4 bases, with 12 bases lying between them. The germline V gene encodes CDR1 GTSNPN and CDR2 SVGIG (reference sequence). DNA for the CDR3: TGTGCCTGGGACTCGAAGGGGAATCAGCCCCAGCATTTT. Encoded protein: CAWDSKGNQPQHF.

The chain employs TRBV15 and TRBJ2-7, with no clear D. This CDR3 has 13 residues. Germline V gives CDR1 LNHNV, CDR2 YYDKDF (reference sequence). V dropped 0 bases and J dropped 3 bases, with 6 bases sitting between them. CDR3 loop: CATSRDPGYEQYF. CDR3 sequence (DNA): TGTGCCACCAGCAGAGACCCAGGCTACGAGCAGTACTTC.

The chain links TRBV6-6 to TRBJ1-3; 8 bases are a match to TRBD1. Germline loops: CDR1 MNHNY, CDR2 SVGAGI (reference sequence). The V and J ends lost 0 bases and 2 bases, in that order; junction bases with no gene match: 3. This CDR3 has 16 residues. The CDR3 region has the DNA TGTGCCAGCAGTTACTCCGAGACAGGGGCTGGAAACACCATATATTTT. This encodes CASSYSETGAGNTIYF.

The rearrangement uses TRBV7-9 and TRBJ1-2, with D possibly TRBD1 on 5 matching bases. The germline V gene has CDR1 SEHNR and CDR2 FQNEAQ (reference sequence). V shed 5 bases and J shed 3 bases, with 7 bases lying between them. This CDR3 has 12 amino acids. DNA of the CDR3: TGTGCCAGCAGCCCGACAGACTATGGCTACACCTTC. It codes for CASSPTDYGYTF.

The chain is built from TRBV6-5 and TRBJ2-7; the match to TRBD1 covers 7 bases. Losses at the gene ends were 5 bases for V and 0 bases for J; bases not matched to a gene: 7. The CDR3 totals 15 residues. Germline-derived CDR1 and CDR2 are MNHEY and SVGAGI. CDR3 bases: TGTGCCAGCAGTCCGGACAGGACGAGCTCCTACGAGCAGTACTTC. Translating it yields CASSPDRTSSYEQYF.

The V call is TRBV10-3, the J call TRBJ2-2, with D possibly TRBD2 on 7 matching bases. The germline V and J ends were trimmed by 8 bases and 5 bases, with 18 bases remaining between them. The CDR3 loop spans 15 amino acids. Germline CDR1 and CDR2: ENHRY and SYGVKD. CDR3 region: CAIEAGALRTGELFF. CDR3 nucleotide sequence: TGTGCCATCGAGGCGGGGGCCCTTCGGACCGGGGAGCTGTTTTTT.